The rows below give T cell receptor beta chains drawn from one sample of a study of cytomegalovirus exposure and HLA in healthy donors. Produced via immunoSEQ multiplex PCR; TCRdb's table is partial and in-frame only. The sample gives about 200,000 clones, 82% of which show up once; approximately 6.5% is in the top ten. Sequencing used PBMCs. The receptors stem from a woman aged 45-65 years in good health and CMV-seropositive. The CDR3 runs from the conserved cysteine through the conserved F or W. The order of the fields is D gene, J gene, V gene, clone size, CDR3 protein, CDR3 DNA. D genes are given only for firm matches. A clone size is listed for some rows: how often the clone was seen (once, few, many), or a class if it is expanded.

d_gene: -
j_gene: TRBJ2-7
v_gene: TRBV15
abundance: -
CDR3aa: CATSRGDSLGGQYF
CDR3nt: TGTGCCACCAGCAGAGGCGATTCTCTTGGCGGGCAGTACTTC

d_gene: TRBD2
j_gene: TRBJ2-7
v_gene: TRBV19
abundance: -
CDR3aa: CASSMGLGGSGEQYF
CDR3nt: TGTGCCAGTAGTATGGGATTGGGCGGGAGTGGCGAGCAGTACTTC

d_gene: -
j_gene: TRBJ1-6
v_gene: TRBV6-6
abundance: -
CDR3aa: CASSSSGERNSPLHF
CDR3nt: TGTGCCAGCAGTTCCTCAGGGGAAAGGAATTCACCCCTCCACTTT

d_gene: TRBD1
j_gene: TRBJ2-4
v_gene: TRBV28
abundance: -
CDR3aa: CASSLQGAKNIQYF
CDR3nt: TGTGCCAGCAGCCTACAGGGGGCCAAAAACATTCAGTACTTC

d_gene: -
j_gene: TRBJ1-5
v_gene: TRBV28
abundance: -
CDR3aa: CASSPGGGSHQPQHF
CDR3nt: TGTGCCAGCAGTCCGGGGGGGGGCTCACATCAGCCCCAGCATTTT

d_gene: -
j_gene: TRBJ2-1
v_gene: TRBV27
abundance: -
CDR3aa: CASSLSASYNEQFF
CDR3nt: TGTGCCAGCAGTTTATCAGCGTCTTACAATGAGCAGTTCTTC

d_gene: TRBD2
j_gene: TRBJ2-1
v_gene: TRBV14
abundance: -
CDR3aa: CASTGTSGRRNEQFF
CDR3nt: TGTGCCAGCACCGGGACTAGCGGGAGGAGGAATGAGCAGTTCTTC

d_gene: TRBD2
j_gene: TRBJ2-3
v_gene: TRBV28
abundance: -
CDR3aa: CASSGTSGGSSTDTQYF
CDR3nt: TGTGCCAGCAGTGGGACTAGCGGGGGTTCTAGCACAGATACGCAGTATTTT

d_gene: TRBD2
j_gene: TRBJ2-5
v_gene: TRBV15
abundance: -
CDR3aa: CATRESGTRETQYF
CDR3nt: TGTGCCACCAGGGAAAGCGGGACGCGGGAGACCCAGTACTTC

d_gene: -
j_gene: TRBJ1-3
v_gene: TRBV9
abundance: -
CDR3aa: CASSAQVGNTIYF
CDR3nt: TGTGCCAGCAGCGCCCAGGTGGGAAACACCATATATTTT

d_gene: -
j_gene: TRBJ2-7
v_gene: TRBV4-1
abundance: -
CDR3aa: CASSQEKQSYEQYF
CDR3nt: TGCGCCAGCAGCCAAGAAAAACAGTCCTACGAGCAGTACTTC

d_gene: TRBD1
j_gene: TRBJ2-4
v_gene: TRBV28
abundance: -
CDR3aa: CATSSPRPGTGGGKNIQYF
CDR3nt: TGTGCCACCAGTTCCCCGCGTCCCGGGACAGGGGGCGGCAAAAACATTCAGTACTTC

d_gene: TRBD1
j_gene: TRBJ1-4
v_gene: TRBV19
abundance: -
CDR3aa: CASSTRTGATTNEKLFF
CDR3nt: TGTGCCAGTAGTACCCGGACAGGGGCGACAACTAATGAAAAACTGTTTTTT

d_gene: TRBD1
j_gene: TRBJ2-1
v_gene: TRBV18
abundance: few
CDR3aa: CASSPRTGGANEQFF
CDR3nt: TGTGCCAGCTCCCCTCGGACAGGGGGCGCCAATGAGCAGTTCTTC

d_gene: TRBD2
j_gene: TRBJ2-5
v_gene: TRBV28
abundance: once
CDR3aa: CASSSGLAGVYETQYF
CDR3nt: TGTGCCAGCAGCAGTGGACTAGCGGGAGTGTATGAGACCCAGTACTTC

d_gene: -
j_gene: TRBJ2-3
v_gene: TRBV30
abundance: once
CDR3aa: CAWSVSGATDTQYF
CDR3nt: TGTGCCTGGAGTGTTTCGGGAGCAACAGATACGCAGTATTTT